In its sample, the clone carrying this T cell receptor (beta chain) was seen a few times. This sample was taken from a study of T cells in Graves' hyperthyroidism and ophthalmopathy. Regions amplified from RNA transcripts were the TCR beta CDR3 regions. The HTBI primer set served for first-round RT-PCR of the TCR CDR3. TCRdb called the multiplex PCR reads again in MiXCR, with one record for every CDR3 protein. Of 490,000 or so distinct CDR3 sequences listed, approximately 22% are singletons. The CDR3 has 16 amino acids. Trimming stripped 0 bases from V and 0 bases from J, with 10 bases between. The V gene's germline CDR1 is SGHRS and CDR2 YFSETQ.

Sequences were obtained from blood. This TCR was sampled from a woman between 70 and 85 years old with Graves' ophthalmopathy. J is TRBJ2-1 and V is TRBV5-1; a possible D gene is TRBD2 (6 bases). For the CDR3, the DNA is TGCGCCAGCAGCTTGGATACCGGGAGCTCCTACAATGAGCAGTTCTTC. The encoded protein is CASSLDTGSSYNEQFF.